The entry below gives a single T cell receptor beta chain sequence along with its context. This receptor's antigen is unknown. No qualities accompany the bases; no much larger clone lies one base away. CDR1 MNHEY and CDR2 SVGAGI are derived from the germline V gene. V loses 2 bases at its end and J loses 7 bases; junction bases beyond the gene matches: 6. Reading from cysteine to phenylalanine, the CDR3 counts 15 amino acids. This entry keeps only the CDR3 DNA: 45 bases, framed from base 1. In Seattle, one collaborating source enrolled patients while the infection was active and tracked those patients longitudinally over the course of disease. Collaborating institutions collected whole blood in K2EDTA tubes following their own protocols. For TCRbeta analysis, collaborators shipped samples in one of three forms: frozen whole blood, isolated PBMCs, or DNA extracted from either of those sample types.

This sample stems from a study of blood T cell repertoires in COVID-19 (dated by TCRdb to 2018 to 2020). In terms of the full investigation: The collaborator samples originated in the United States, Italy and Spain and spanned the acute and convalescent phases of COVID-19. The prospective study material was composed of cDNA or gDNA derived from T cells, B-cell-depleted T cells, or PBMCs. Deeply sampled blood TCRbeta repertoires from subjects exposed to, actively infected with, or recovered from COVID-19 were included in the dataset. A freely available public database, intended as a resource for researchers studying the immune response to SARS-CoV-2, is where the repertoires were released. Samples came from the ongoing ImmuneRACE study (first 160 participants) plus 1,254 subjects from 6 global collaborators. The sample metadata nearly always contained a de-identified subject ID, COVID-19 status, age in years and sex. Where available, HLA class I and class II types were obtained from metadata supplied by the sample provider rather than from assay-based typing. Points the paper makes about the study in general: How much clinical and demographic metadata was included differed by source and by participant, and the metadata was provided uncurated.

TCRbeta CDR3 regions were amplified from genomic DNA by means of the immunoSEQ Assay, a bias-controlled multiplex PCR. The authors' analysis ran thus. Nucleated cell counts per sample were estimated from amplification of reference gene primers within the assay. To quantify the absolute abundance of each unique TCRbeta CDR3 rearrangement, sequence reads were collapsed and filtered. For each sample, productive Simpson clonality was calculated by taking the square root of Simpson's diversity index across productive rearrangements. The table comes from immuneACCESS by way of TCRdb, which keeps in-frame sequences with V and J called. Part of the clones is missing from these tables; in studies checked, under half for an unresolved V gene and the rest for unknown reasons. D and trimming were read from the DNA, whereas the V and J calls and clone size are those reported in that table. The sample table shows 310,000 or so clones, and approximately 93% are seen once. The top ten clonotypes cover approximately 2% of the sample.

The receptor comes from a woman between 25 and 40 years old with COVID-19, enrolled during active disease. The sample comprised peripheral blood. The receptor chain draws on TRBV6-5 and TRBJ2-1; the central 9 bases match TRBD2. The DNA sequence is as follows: TGTGCCAGCAGTTACGGGCGGGAGGGGACAAATGAGCAGTTCTTC. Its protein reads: CASSYGREGTNEQFF.